The present T cell receptor beta chain was sequenced within a study of T cell responses to AZD1222 COVID-19 vaccine. Study findings and constraints: A reported finding is that nearly half of spike-specific TCRs target unmutated variant regions. Seropositive at baseline were only a handful of AZD1222 recipients. The span of vaccine-associated CD4 TCRs extended across spike, with dominance at 160-218 and 743-854.

Pooling was applied to second doses at about 4 or about 12 weeks. As to this clone: Its antigen is unknown.

Using immunoSEQ multiplex PCR, the repertoire was profiled, and TCRdb retains in-frame clones only, with some absent. Among about 77,000 clones listed, 80% to 95% were seen once. The specimen was peripheral blood, collected 28 days after the second AZD1222 dose. This sequence originates from an adult who received the AZD1222 COVID-19 vaccine.

The DNA for the CDR3 is TGTGCCAGCAGTTATGACCGGGTCTCCTACGAGCAGTACTTC. The encoded protein is CASSYDRVSYEQYF. The chain combines TRBV6-5 with TRBJ2-7, with D uncertain. In germline, CDR1 is MNHEY, CDR2 SVGAGI. The CDR3 covers 14 residues. V lost 3 bases to trimming and J lost 0 bases, with 9 bases between them.